This TCR beta chain was sequenced in a study of Graves' ophthalmopathy and Graves' hyperthyroidism. The CDR3 covers 16 residues. Trimming cost V 6 bases and J 3 bases; bases outside gene matches: 12. Germline CDR1 and CDR2: ENHRY and SYGVKD. Concerning this clonotype: Its antigen is unknown.

Notes on the study in general: Blood also carried most expanded thyroid clonotypes exceeding 0.001 frequency.

The authors amplified TCR beta CDR3 regions from RNA transcripts. The workflow started with a first-round RT-PCR run with HTBI primers and then moved on to a second-round multiplex PCR. TCRdb re-called the multiplex PCR reads with MiXCR, one entry per CDR3 protein. Found here are 500,000 to 600,000 distinct CDR3 sequences, less than 40% of them singletons; the top ten hold roughly 4.5%. V gene TRBV10-3 combines with J gene TRBJ1-1, with 8 bases identical to TRBD1. Sequenced input: peripheral blood or thyroid tissue (not recorded which). This receptor was obtained from an adult man with Graves' hyperthyroidism. CDR3 nucleotides: TGTGCCATCAGGGGGGTTGGACAGGGCTCGGACACTGAAGCTTTCTTT. Translating gives CAIRGVGQGSDTEAFF.